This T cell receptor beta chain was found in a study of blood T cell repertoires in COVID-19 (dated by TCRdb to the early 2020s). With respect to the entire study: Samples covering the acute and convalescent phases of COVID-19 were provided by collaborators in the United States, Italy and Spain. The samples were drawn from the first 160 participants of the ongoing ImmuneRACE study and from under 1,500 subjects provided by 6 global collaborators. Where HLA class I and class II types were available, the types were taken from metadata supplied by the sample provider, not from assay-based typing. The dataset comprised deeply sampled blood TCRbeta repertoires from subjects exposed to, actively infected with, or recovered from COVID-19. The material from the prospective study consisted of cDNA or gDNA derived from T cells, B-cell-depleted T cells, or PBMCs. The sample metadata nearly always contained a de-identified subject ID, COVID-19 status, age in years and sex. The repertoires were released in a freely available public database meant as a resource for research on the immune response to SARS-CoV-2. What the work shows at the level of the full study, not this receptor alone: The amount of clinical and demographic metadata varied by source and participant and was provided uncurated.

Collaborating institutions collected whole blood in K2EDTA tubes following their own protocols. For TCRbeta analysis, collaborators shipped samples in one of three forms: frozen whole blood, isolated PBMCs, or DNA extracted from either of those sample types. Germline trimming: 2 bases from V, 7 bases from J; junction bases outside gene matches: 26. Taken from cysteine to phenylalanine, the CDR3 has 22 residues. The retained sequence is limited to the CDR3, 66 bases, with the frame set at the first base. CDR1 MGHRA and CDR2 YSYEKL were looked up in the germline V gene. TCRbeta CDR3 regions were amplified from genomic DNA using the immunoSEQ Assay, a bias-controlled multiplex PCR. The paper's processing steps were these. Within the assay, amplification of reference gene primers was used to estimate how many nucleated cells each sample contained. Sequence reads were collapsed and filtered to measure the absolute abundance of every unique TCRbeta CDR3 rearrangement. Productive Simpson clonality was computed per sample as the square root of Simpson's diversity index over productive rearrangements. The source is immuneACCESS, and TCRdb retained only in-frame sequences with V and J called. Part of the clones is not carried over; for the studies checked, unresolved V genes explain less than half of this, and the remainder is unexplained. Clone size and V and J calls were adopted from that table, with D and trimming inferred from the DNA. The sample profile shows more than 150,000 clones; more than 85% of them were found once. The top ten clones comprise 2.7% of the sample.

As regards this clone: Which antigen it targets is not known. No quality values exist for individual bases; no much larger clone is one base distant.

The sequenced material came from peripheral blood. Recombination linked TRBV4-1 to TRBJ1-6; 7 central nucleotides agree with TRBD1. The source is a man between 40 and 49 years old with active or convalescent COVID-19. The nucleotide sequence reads TGCGCCAGCAGCCAATGGTCCTCAAATCGACCCGTGACGACAGGGAACAATTCACCCCTCCACTTT. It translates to CASSQWSSNRPVTTGNNSPLHF.